This T cell receptor (beta chain) was identified during a study of T cells in Graves' hyperthyroidism and ophthalmopathy. Whole-study context: Any treatment followed the collection of peripheral blood at initial diagnosis.

CDR3 size: 14 residues. Trimming removed 3 bases from V and 0 bases from J, with 8 bases in between. What was amplified from RNA transcripts were TCR beta CDR3 regions. HTBI primers were used for first-round RT-PCR of the TCR CDR3. TCRdb passed the multiplex PCR reads through MiXCR, listing each CDR3 protein once. Of approximately 220,000 distinct CDR3 sequences listed, approximately 20% were seen once; the top ten hold over 35%. Thyroid ultrasound, orbital computed tomography, clinical symptoms, and serum thyroxine and TRAb underpinned diagnoses. Overall study results and limits: Also found in blood were most expanded thyroid clonotypes above 0.001.

On this clonotype itself: Antigen unknown.

The sequence was obtained from a man aged 40-50 years with Graves' hyperthyroidism. The sample taken for sequencing was blood. The gene calls are TRBV12-3 or TRBV12-4 and TRBJ1-1; D gene uncertain. CDR3 DNA: TGTGCCAGCAGTTTTACGCGGATGAACACTGAAGCTTTCTTT. Translated: CASSFTRMNTEAFF.